These 9 T cell receptor beta chains were all obtained from the same sample, sequenced in a study of blood T cell repertoires in COVID-19. The protocol was immunoSEQ multiplex PCR, while the TCRdb copy is restricted to in-frame clones and leaves out a portion. The sample gives around 270,000 clones, about 87% of which show up once; under 4.5% is in the top ten. The sequenced sample consisted of peripheral blood. The receptors derive from a man aged 60 to 69 who had recovered from COVID-19.

The chain combines TRBV24-1 with TRBJ2-1; 9 bases map to TRBD2. The CDR3 runs to 16 residues. Germline V gene sequence: CDR1 KGHDR, CDR2 SFDVKD. With 3 bases clipped from V and 0 bases from J, the junction kept 2 bases outside the gene matches. This chain's CDR3 is CATSDSGGSSYNEQFF. The CDR3 region has the DNA TGTGCCACCAGTGATAGCGGGGGGAGCTCCTACAATGAGCAGTTCTTC.

The chain has TRBV24-1 and TRBJ2-7; 10 bases are a match to TRBD1. With 1 base clipped from V and 3 bases from J, the junction kept 2 bases outside the gene matches. The CDR3 covers 15 residues. Per germline, CDR1 KGHDR and CDR2 SFDVKD. The CDR3 region has the DNA TGTGCCACCAGTGATTTTGGACAGGGGGGCTACGAGCAGTACTTC. Encoded protein: CATSDFGQGGYEQYF.

The chain combines TRBV2 with TRBJ2-5; 7 bases agree with TRBD2. Per the germline V gene, CDR1 is SNHLY and CDR2 is FYNNEI. This CDR3 is 15 amino acids long. V shed 6 bases and J 2 bases; nucleotides not matched to a gene: 9. Here the CDR3 reads CASSERGLQQETQYF. As DNA, the CDR3 is TGTGCCAGCAGCGAGCGGGGACTGCAACAAGAGACCCAGTACTTC.

This chain connects TRBV5-1 to TRBJ1-5; TRBD1 matches 7 bases. The length of the CDR3 is 15 residues. Per the germline V gene, CDR1 is SGHRS and CDR2 is YFSETQ. Trimming removed 0 bases from V and 7 bases from J; junction bases left unmatched: 7. The CDR3: CASSLAGEGGQPQHF. The CDR3 nucleotides are TGCGCCAGCAGCTTGGCCGGAGAAGGGGGCCAGCCCCAGCATTTT.

V is TRBV5-5 and J is TRBJ2-7, with D tentatively TRBD2 (6 bases). Deletions cut 5 bases from V and 2 bases from J, with 14 bases between. The germline V gene has CDR1 SGHKS and CDR2 YYEKEE (reference sequence). The CDR3 covers 14 residues. The CDR3 DNA reads TGTGCCAGCAGTCCCGGGACTCCGACCTACGAGCAGTACTTC. Residues: CASSPGTPTYEQYF.

The rearrangement joins TRBV6-2 or TRBV6-3 to TRBJ2-5, with D possibly being TRBD2 (7 bases). The V end was cut by 5 bases, the J end by 4 bases, with 14 bases between. The CDR3 contains 14 residues. Germline CDR1 MNHEY, CDR2 SVGEGT. This CDR3 reads CASSHPGGPETQYF. The CDR3 nucleotides read TGTGCCAGCAGTCACCCCGGGGGGCCAGAGACCCAGTACTTC.

The V call is TRBV2, the J call TRBJ1-1; D is uncertain. Deletions cut 4 bases from V and 1 base from J, with 7 bases between. Germline lookup yields CDR1 SNHLY and CDR2 FYNNEI. The CDR3 sequence is 13 residues long. The CDR3 nucleotides are TGTGCCAGCAGTGCGGCGGGGAACACTGAAGCTTTCTTT. Translation gives CASSAAGNTEAFF.

Concerning this clone: One junction end does not reproduce the germline sequence, and a read error may be involved. This chain joins TRBV4-2 and TRBJ2-7; D is undetermined. Germline V gene lookup returns CDR1 LGHNA and CDR2 YNFKEQ. This CDR3 spans 14 amino acids. The CDR3 sequence: CASSQDVASSEQYF. The CDR3 DNA follows: TGTGCCAGCAGCCAAGATGTGGCTTCCTCCGAGCAGTACTTC.

The chain has TRBV2 and TRBJ1-2; D is perhaps TRBD1 (6 bases). Germline V CDR1 and CDR2: SNHLY, FYNNEI. Trimming removed 5 bases from V and 6 bases from J, with 13 bases in between. This CDR3 is 13 amino acids long. CDR3 sequence reads: CASSRDRKDGYTF. The CDR3 coding sequence is TGTGCCAGCAGTCGTGACAGGAAAGATGGCTACACCTTC.